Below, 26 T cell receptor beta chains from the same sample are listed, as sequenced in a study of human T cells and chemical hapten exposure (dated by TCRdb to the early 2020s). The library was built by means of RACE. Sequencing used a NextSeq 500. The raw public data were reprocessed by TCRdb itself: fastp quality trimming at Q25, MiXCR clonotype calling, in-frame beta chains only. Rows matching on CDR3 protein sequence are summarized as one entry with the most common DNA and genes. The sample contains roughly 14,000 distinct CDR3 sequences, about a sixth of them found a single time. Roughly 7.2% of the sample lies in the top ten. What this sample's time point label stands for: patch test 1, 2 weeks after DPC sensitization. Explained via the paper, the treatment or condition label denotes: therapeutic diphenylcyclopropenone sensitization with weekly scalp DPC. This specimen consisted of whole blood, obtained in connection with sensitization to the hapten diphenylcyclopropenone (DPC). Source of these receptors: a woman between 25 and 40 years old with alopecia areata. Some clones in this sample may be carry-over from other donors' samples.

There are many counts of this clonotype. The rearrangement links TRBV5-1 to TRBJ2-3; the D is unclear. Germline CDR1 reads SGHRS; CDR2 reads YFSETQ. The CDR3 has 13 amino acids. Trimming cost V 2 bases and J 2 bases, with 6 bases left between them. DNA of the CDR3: TGCGCCAGCAGCTTTCTTTACACAGATACGCAGTATTTT. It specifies CASSFLYTDTQYF.

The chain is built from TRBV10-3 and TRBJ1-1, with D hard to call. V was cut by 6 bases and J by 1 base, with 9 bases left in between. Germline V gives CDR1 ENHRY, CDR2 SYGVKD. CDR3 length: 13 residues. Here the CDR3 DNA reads TGTGCCATCAGGGAAAAGGGGAACACTGAAGCTTTCTTT. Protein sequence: CAIREKGNTEAFF.

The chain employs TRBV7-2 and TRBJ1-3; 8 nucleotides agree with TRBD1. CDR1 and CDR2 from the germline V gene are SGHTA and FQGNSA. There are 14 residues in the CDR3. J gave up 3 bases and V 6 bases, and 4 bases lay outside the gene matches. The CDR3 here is CASRPGQDGNTIYF. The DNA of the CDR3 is TGTGCCAGCAGGCCGGGACAGGATGGAAACACCATATATTTT.

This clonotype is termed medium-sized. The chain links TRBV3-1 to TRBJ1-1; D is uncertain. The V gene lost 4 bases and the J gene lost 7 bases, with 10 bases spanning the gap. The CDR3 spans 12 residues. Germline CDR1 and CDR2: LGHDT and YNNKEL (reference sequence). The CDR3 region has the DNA TGTGCCAGCAGCCTCACTCCGGGTGAAGCTTTCTTT. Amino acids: CASSLTPGEAFF.

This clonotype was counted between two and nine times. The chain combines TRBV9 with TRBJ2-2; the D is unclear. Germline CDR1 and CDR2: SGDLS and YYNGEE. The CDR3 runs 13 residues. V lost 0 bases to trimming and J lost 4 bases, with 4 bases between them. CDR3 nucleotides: TGTGCCAGCAGCGTAGTCTCCACCGGGGAGCTGTTTTTT. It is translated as CASSVVSTGELFF.

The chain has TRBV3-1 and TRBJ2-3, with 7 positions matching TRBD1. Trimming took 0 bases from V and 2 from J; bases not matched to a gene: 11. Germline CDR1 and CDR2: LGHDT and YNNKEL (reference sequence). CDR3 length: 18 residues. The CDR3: CASSQEFNRDSFTDTQYF. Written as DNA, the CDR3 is TGTGCCAGCAGCCAAGAGTTTAACCGGGACAGCTTCACAGATACGCAGTATTTT.

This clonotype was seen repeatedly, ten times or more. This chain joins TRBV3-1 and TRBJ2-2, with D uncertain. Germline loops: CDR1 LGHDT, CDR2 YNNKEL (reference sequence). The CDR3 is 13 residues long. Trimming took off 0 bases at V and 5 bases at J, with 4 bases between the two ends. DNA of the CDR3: TGTGCCAGCAGCCAAGATTGGACCGGGGAGCTGTTTTTT. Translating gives CASSQDWTGELFF.

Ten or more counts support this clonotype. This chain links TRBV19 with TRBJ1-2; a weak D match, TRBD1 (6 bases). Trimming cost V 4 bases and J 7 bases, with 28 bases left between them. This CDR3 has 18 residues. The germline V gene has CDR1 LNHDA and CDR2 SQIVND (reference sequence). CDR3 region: CASSTHFPGAAAQSGYTF. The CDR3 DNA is TGTGCCAGTAGTACCCATTTTCCGGGGGCGGCAGCGCAGAGTGGCTACACCTTC.

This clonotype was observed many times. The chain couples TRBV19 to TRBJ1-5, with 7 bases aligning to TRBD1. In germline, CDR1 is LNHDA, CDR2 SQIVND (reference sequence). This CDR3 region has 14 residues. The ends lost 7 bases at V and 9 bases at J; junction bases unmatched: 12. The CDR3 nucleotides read TGTGCCAGTACCCCGGGACAGCCAGGGTTGCCCCAGCATTTT. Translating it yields CASTPGQPGLPQHF.

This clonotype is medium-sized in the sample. CDR3 sequence reads: CASSIQTGTGGDLRTRGKLFF. The CDR3 DNA sequence: TGTGCCAGCAGCATACAAACGGGGACAGGGGGCGATCTTCGGACCCGCGGAAAACTGTTTTTT. The chain couples TRBV11-3 to TRBJ1-4, with 12 bases aligning to TRBD1. The germline V gene encodes CDR1 SGHNT and CDR2 YENEEA. V trimming: 5 bases; J trimming: 10 bases; junction bases outside the gene matches: 26. The CDR3 has 21 residues.

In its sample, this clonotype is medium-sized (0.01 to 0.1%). The CDR3 sequence: CASSTSPDSYGYTF. The CDR3 DNA reads as TGTGCCAGTAGTACCTCCCCTGACTCCTATGGCTACACCTTC. This rearrangement joins TRBV19 to TRBJ1-2, with D hard to call. The CDR3 extends over 14 amino acids. V was trimmed by 4 bases and J by 4 bases, leaving 13 bases between them. Germline CDR1 is LNHDA and CDR2 is SQIVND (reference sequence).

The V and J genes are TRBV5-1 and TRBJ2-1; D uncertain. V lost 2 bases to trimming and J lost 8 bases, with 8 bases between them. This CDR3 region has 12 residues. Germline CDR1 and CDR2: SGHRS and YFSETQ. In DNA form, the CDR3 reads TGCGCCAGCAGCTTTCTCCGCGATGAGCAGTTCTTC. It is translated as CASSFLRDEQFF.

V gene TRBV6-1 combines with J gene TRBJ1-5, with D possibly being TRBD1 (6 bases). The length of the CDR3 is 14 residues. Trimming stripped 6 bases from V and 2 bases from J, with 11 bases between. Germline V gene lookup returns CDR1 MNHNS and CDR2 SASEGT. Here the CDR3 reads CASRARQGNQPQHF. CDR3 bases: TGTGCCAGCAGAGCCCGACAGGGCAATCAGCCCCAGCATTTT.

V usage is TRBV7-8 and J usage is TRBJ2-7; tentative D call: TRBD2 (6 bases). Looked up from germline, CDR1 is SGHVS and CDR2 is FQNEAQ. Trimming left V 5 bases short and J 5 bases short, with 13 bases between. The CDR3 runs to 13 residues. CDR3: CASSRGGNHEQYV. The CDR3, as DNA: TGTGCCAGCAGCCGCGGAGGGAACCACGAGCAGTACGTC.

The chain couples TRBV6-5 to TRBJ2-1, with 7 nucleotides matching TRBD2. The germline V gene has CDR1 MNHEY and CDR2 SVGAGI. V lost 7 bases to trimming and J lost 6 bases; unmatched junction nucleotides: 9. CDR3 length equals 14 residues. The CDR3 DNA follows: TGTGCCAGCACGGCCCGCGGGAGAACCAATGAGCAGTTCTTC. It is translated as CASTARGRTNEQFF.

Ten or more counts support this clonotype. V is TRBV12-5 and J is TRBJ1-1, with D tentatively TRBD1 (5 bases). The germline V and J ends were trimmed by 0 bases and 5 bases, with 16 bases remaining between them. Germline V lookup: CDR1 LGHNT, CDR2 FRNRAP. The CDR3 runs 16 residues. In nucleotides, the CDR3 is TGTGCTAGTGGTTTGGTGGTTCAGGGATTGGGGACTGAAGCTTTCTTT. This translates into CASGLVVQGLGTEAFF.

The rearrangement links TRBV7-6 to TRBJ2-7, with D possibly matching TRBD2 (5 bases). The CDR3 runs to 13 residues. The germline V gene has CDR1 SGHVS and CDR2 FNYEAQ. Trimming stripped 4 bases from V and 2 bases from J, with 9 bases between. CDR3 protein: CASSSPGTYEQYF. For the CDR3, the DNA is TGTGCCAGCAGCTCCCCCGGGACCTACGAGCAGTACTTC.

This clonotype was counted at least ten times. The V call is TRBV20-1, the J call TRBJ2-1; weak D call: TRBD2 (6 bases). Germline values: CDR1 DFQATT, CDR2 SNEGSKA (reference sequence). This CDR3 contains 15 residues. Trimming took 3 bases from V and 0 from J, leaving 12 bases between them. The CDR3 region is CSASPGRSSYNEQFF. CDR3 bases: TGCAGTGCTAGTCCTGGGAGGAGCTCCTACAATGAGCAGTTCTTC.

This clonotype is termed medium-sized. DNA of the CDR3: TGTGCCAGCAGTTCCCAGACAGGGAAAACTTTCTTT. It is translated as CASSSQTGKTFF. V and J are TRBV12-3 or TRBV12-4 and TRBJ1-1; 7 bases map to TRBD1. V trimming: 4 bases; J trimming: 12 bases; junction bases outside the gene matches: 8. The CDR3 consists of 12 residues.

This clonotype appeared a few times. CDR3 protein: CASSSGGRAPNEQFF. The CDR3 bases are TGTGCCAGCAGTTCCGGCGGGAGGGCCCCGAATGAGCAGTTCTTC. The chain has TRBV11-2 and TRBJ2-1, with 9 nucleotides matching TRBD2. Trimming removed 6 bases from V and 7 bases from J; junction bases left unmatched: 10. CDR1 SGHAT and CDR2 FQNNGV come from the germline V gene. The CDR3 extends over 15 amino acids.

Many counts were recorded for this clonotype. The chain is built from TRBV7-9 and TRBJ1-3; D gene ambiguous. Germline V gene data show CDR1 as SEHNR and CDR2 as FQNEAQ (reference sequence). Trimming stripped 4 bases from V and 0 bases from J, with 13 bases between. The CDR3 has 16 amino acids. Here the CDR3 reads CASSSPNPFSGNTIYF. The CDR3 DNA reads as TGTGCCAGCAGCTCCCCAAATCCGTTCTCTGGAAACACCATATATTTT. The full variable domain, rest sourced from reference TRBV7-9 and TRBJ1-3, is DTGVSQNPRHKITKRGQNVTFRCDPISEHNRLYWYRQTLGQGPEFLTYFQNEAQLEKSRLLSDRFSAERPKGSFSTLEIQRTEQGDSAMYLCASSSPNPFSGNTIYFGEGSWLTVV.

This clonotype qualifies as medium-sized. The CDR3, as DNA: TGTGCCAGCAGTGGCGACTTCGTCCCAGGGAGCTCCTATAATTCACCCCTCCACTTT. Its protein is CASSGDFVPGSSYNSPLHF. The chain uses TRBV6-2 or TRBV6-3 and TRBJ1-6, with D possibly TRBD1 on 5 matching bases. The germline gives CDR1 MNHEY, CDR2 SVGEGT. The CDR3 sequence is 19 residues long. Trimming shortened V by 5 bases and J by 0 bases, and 20 bases separated the two germline ends.

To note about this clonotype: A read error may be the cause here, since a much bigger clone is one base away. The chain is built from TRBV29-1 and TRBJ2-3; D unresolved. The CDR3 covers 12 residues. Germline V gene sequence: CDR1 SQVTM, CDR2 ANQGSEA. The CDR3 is CSVEPSTNTQYF. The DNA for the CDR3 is TGCAGCGTTGAACCGAGCACAAATACGCAGTATTTT.

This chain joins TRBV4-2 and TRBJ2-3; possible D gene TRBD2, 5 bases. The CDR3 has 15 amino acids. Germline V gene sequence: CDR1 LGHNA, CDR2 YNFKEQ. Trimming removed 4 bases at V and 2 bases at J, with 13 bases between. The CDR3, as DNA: TGTGCCAGCAGCCCTATGCACGGGAACACAGATACGCAGTATTTT. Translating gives CASSPMHGNTDTQYF.

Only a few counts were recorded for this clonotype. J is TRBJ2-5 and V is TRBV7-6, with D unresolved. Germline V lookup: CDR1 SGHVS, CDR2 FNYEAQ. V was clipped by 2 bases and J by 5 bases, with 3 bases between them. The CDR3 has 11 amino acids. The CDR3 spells CASSLSETQYF. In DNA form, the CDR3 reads TGTGCCAGCAGCTTAAGCGAGACCCAGTACTTC.

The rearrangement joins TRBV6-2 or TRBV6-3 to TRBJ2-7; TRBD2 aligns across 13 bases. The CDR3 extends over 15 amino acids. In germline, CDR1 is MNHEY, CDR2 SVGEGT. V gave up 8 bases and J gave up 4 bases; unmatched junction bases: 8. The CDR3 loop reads CASSIGLAGAYEQYV. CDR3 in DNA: TGTGCCAGCTCAATAGGACTAGCGGGAGCTTACGAGCAGTACGTC.